One sample yielded the 32 T cell receptor beta chains listed below, sequenced in a study of blood T cell repertoires in COVID-19. Libraries were prepared by immunoSEQ multiplex PCR; TCRdb keeps only in-frame clonotypes and omits some of them. The table shows some 150,000 clones, with approximately 84% occurring only once. The sample consisted of peripheral blood. Every receptor here comes from a man aged 65-85 years with acute or convalescent COVID-19.

This sequence joins TRBV18 and TRBJ2-7; D may be TRBD2 (6 bases). This CDR3 spans 14 amino acids. Germline-derived CDR1 and CDR2 are KGHSH and LQKENI. V was trimmed by 4 bases and J by 3 bases, leaving 13 bases between them. CDR3 sequence reads: CASSLSGGDYEQYF. The DNA for the CDR3 is TGTGCCAGCTCACTGTCCGGGGGAGACTACGAGCAGTACTTC.

The V gene is TRBV28, the J gene TRBJ1-1, with D possibly being TRBD1 (5 bases). V gave up 7 bases and J gave up 2 bases, with 17 bases separating them. Germline loops: CDR1 MDHEN, CDR2 SYDVKM. The CDR3 contains 15 residues. In DNA, the CDR3 is TGTGCCAGCACCCCCCCCTCGGGGGGAAACACTGAAGCTTTCTTT. This sequence encodes CASTPPSGGNTEAFF.

CDR3 residues: CASSEMAGGIVKTQYF. CDR3 DNA: TGTGCCAGCAGTGAAATGGCAGGGGGTATCGTTAAGACCCAGTACTTC. This chain connects TRBV6-1 to TRBJ2-5, with 7 bases that match TRBD1. The germline CDR1 and CDR2 sequences are MNHNS and SASEGT. J was trimmed by 6 bases and V by 2 bases; bases with no gene match: 12. This CDR3 has 16 residues.

The sample holds a few counts of this clone. The chain uses TRBV11-2 and TRBJ2-2; 10 bases map to TRBD2. This CDR3 contains 16 residues. The V gene end was trimmed by 4 bases and the J gene end by 2 bases; junction bases not matched to a gene: 4. CDR1 and CDR2 (germline): SGHAT, FQNNGV. DNA for the CDR3: TGTGCCAGCAGCTCGATAGCGGGGGGAAACACCGGGGAGCTGTTTTTT. This gives the protein CASSSIAGGNTGELFF.

The rearrangement joins TRBV19 to TRBJ1-1, with a tentative D call TRBD1 (5 bases). CDR3 length equals 14 residues. Per germline, CDR1 LNHDA and CDR2 SQIVND (reference sequence). V lost 5 bases and J 5 bases, leaving 15 bases between the germline ends. CDR3 sequence: CASSAMTVGTEAFF. Written as DNA, the CDR3 is TGTGCCAGTAGTGCCATGACAGTGGGGACTGAAGCTTTCTTT.

The chain combines TRBV28 with TRBJ1-2; weak D call: TRBD1 (5 bases). Germline V gene sequence: CDR1 MDHEN, CDR2 SYDVKM. Trimming pared 5 bases from V and 4 bases from J, leaving 14 bases between. The CDR3 spans 14 residues. For the CDR3, the DNA is TGTGCCAGCAGTGAGGACAAGCAACTCTATGGCTACACCTTC. Amino acids: CASSEDKQLYGYTF.

In its sample, this clone was seen a few times. This rearrangement joins TRBV6-1 to TRBJ2-2; the D gene is possibly TRBD1 (6 bases). In germline, CDR1 is MNHNS, CDR2 SASEGT. The V and J ends lost 3 bases and 7 bases respectively, with 18 bases between them. CDR3 size: 16 residues. The CDR3 DNA sequence: TGTGCCAGCAGTGATACTCCGGGACAAAGGAGCGGGGAGCTGTTTTTT. Translation gives CASSDTPGQRSGELFF.

The chain employs TRBV5-1 and TRBJ2-2, with 9 bases matching TRBD2. Germline assignment: CDR1 SGHRS and CDR2 YFSETQ. The CDR3 length is 15 residues. V lost 3 bases, J lost 4 bases, and 4 bases stayed unmatched. DNA for the CDR3: TGCGCCAGCAGCTGGACTAGCGCCGTCACCGGGGAGCTGTTTTTT. This encodes CASSWTSAVTGELFF.

The chain has TRBV2 and TRBJ2-3; 11 nucleotides agree with TRBD2. V shed 5 bases and J 5 bases; nucleotides not matched to a gene: 3. The CDR3 is 14 residues long. In germline, CDR1 is SNHLY, CDR2 FYNNEI. In nucleotides, the CDR3 is TGTGCCAGCAGTACTAGCGGGGGAGAAGATACGCAGTATTTT. It codes for CASSTSGGEDTQYF.

This CDR3 is CASSVSGAGQETQYF. DNA of the CDR3: TGTGCCAGCAGCGTTAGCGGGGCGGGGCAAGAGACCCAGTACTTC. The J gene is TRBJ2-5, the V gene TRBV7-2, with TRBD2 matching 8 bases. The CDR3 is 15 residues long. CDR1 and CDR2 (germline): SGHTA, FQGNSA. V lost 5 bases to trimming and J lost 2 bases; unmatched junction nucleotides: 7. The whole variable domain, filled in from reference TRBV7-2 and TRBJ2-5, reads GAGVSQSPSNKVTEKGKDVELRCDPISGHTALYWYRQSLGQGLEFLIYFQGNSAPDKSGLPSDRFSAERTGGSVSTLTIQRTQQEDSAVYLCASSVSGAGQETQYFGPGTRLLVL.

A single count supports this clone. The rearrangement uses TRBV3-1 (or the pseudogene TRBV3-2) and TRBJ1-4; possibly TRBD1 for D (5 bases). This CDR3 has 16 amino acids. Germline V gives CDR1 LGHDT, CDR2 YNNKEL (reference sequence). Trimming cost V 5 bases and J 0 bases, with 13 bases left between them. In DNA form, the CDR3 reads TGTGCCAGCAGCGGTAAAGGGACTGCAACTAATGAAAAACTGTTTTTT. Its protein is CASSGKGTATNEKLFF.

The chain carries TRBV5-1 and TRBJ2-2; TRBD2 aligns across 7 bases. This CDR3 contains 15 residues. CDR1 and CDR2 (germline): SGHRS, YFSETQ. J was trimmed by 2 bases and V by 1 base; bases with no gene match: 2. The CDR3 nucleotides read TGCGCCAGCAGCTTGCTAGCGGCAAACACCGGGGAGCTGTTTTTT. Protein sequence: CASSLLAANTGELFF.

V and J are TRBV5-1 and TRBJ2-7; TRBD1 matches 8 bases. Trimming at V came to 2 bases and at J to 0 bases, leaving 4 bases not matched to a gene. CDR3 length: 15 residues. Germline V lookup: CDR1 SGHRS, CDR2 YFSETQ. This CDR3 reads CASSFWDRNSYEQYF. In nucleotides, the CDR3 is TGCGCCAGCAGCTTTTGGGACAGGAACTCCTACGAGCAGTACTTC.

This chain uses TRBV11-2 with TRBJ2-5; TRBD2 matches at 8 bases. J gave up 3 bases and V 5 bases, and 14 bases lay outside the gene matches. The germline gives CDR1 SGHAT, CDR2 FQNNGV. This CDR3 spans 17 amino acids. The CDR3 DNA is TGTGCCAGCAGCCATAAGTACGAACTAGCGGCAAAAGAGACCCAGTACTTC. Its protein is CASSHKYELAAKETQYF.

This clone was observed a handful of times. Additional DNA sequences in this sample encode the identical CDR3. The V call is TRBV5-6, the J call TRBJ1-4; D ambiguous. The length of the CDR3 is 14 residues. Trimming took 0 bases from V and 8 from J, leaving 11 bases between them. Germline CDR1 reads SGHDT; CDR2 reads YYEEEE. This CDR3 reads CASSLAGAREKLFF. In DNA, the CDR3 is TGTGCCAGCAGCTTGGCGGGAGCAAGGGAAAAACTGTTTTTT.

The chain links TRBV9 to TRBJ2-7; TRBD1 matches at 7 bases. J was trimmed by 3 bases and V by 3 bases; bases with no gene match: 9. Germline-derived CDR1 and CDR2 are SGDLS and YYNGEE. CDR3 length: 15 amino acids. The CDR3 loop is CASSAKWDSYYEQYF. The CDR3 nucleotides read TGTGCCAGCAGCGCTAAGTGGGACAGCTACTACGAGCAGTACTTC.

The genes are TRBV5-1 and TRBJ1-1; D may be TRBD1 (5 bases). This CDR3 has 15 residues. Germline V lookup: CDR1 SGHRS, CDR2 YFSETQ. The V and J ends lost 0 bases and 0 bases respectively, with 9 bases between them. The CDR3 DNA reads as TGCGCCAGCAGCTTGGCCGGGGGAATGAACACTGAAGCTTTCTTT. Its translation is CASSLAGGMNTEAFF.

The chain employs TRBV6-5 and TRBJ2-7; D possibly corresponds to TRBD2 (6 bases). Trimming cost V 6 bases and J 1 base, with 16 bases left between them. In germline, CDR1 is MNHEY, CDR2 SVGAGI. The CDR3 totals 15 residues. The CDR3 DNA follows: TGTGCCAGCAGCTCCATAGCGGCCGGATCCTACGAGCAGTACTTC. Amino acid sequence: CASSSIAAGSYEQYF.

This clone was counted only a few times. The chain joins TRBV7-2 to TRBJ1-6; perhaps TRBD1 as D (5 bases). Germline V gene sequence: CDR1 SGHTA, CDR2 FQGNSA. With 1 base removed from V and 9 bases from J, the gap between germline ends came to 13 bases. The length of the CDR3 is 15 residues. The CDR3 sequence: CASSLVGDQGSPLHF. The CDR3 nucleotides are TGTGCCAGCAGCTTAGTAGGAGATCAGGGTTCACCCCTCCACTTT.

The chain joins TRBV18 to TRBJ2-1, with D maybe TRBD2 (6 bases). Germline V gene lookup returns CDR1 KGHSH and CDR2 LQKENI. The CDR3 consists of 13 residues. Between the trimmed V and J ends, which lost 3 bases and 3 bases, there was a span of 6 bases. The CDR3: CASSPGGYNEQFF. In nucleotides, the CDR3 is TGTGCCAGCTCACCGGGGGGCTACAATGAGCAGTTCTTC.

J is TRBJ2-3 and V is TRBV2, with TRBD2 identical over 13 bases. The V segment lost 6 bases and the J segment 5 bases; nucleotides outside the gene matches: 5. The CDR3 consists of 15 residues. Germline CDR1 SNHLY, CDR2 FYNNEI. The chain's CDR3 is CASSGLAGAQDTQYF. The CDR3 region has the DNA TGTGCCAGCAGCGGACTAGCGGGAGCTCAAGATACGCAGTATTTT.

This rearrangement joins TRBV3-1 (or the pseudogene TRBV3-2) to TRBJ2-7, with TRBD1 as a possible D gene (5 bases). Germline V gene sequence: CDR1 LGHDT, CDR2 YNNKEL (reference sequence). V lost 3 bases and J lost 2, with 11 bases in between. This CDR3 is built from 14 residues. This CDR3 reads CASSHGEGAYEQYF. The DNA of the CDR3 is TGTGCCAGCAGCCACGGTGAAGGGGCCTACGAGCAGTACTTC.

The rearrangement joins TRBV10-2 to TRBJ1-4, with 7 bases aligning to TRBD1. CDR3 size: 14 residues. V shed 2 bases, J shed 7 bases, and the junction held 4 bases outside the gene matches. Germline V lookup: CDR1 WSHSY, CDR2 SAAADI. CDR3 coding DNA: TGCGCCAGCAGTGAGCAGGGGGTCAGTGAAAAACTGTTTTTT. Translation gives CASSEQGVSEKLFF.

The J gene is TRBJ2-2, the V gene TRBV2, with 7 bases that match TRBD1. CDR3 size: 16 residues. Trimming took 4 bases from V and 1 from J; bases not matched to a gene: 6. Germline V gene data show CDR1 as SNHLY and CDR2 as FYNNEI. The CDR3 DNA reads TGTGCCAGCAGTGCAGACAGGGTTGAGAACACCGGGGAGCTGTTTTTT. Translating gives CASSADRVENTGELFF.

The gene calls are TRBV15 and TRBJ2-1; 7 nucleotides align to TRBD2. The length of the CDR3 is 14 residues. Looked up from germline, CDR1 is LNHNV and CDR2 is YYDKDF (reference sequence). V gave up 5 bases and J gave up 0 bases; unmatched junction bases: 1. The CDR3 loop reads CATSASGSYNEQFF. CDR3 nucleotides: TGTGCCACCAGCGCTAGCGGCTCCTACAATGAGCAGTTCTTC.

V is TRBV29-1 and J is TRBJ1-2; 9 bases map to TRBD1. V dropped 6 bases and J dropped 2; count of bases not matched to a gene: 4. This CDR3 spans 13 amino acids. CDR1 and CDR2 from the germline V gene are SQVTM and ANQGSEA. The CDR3, as DNA: TGCAGCGTAGGACAGGGGTGGAACTATGGCTACACCTTC. As protein: CSVGQGWNYGYTF.

The chain carries TRBV27 and TRBJ1-6, with 7 bases identical to TRBD1. The V gene end was trimmed by 5 bases and the J gene end by 11 bases; junction bases not matched to a gene: 9. The CDR3 has 14 amino acids. Germline assignment: CDR1 MNHEY and CDR2 SMNVEV (reference sequence). CDR3 sequence (DNA): TGTGCCAGCAGTACTCCTACAGGGGCAGCACCCCTCCACTTT. Its translation is CASSTPTGAAPLHF.

The sample holds many counts of this clone. The chain carries TRBV19 and TRBJ2-4, with 8 bases that match TRBD2. The V segment lost 1 base and the J segment 8 bases; nucleotides outside the gene matches: 16. The CDR3 is made up of 18 amino acids. Germline CDR1 is LNHDA and CDR2 is SQIVND (reference sequence). The CDR3 is CASSIGGTLAGGHYIQYF. DNA of the CDR3: TGTGCCAGTAGTATAGGAGGAACCCTGGCGGGAGGTCACTACATTCAGTACTTC. Full variable domain (missing parts from reference TRBV19 and TRBJ2-4): DGGITQSPKYLFRKEGQNVTLSCEQNLNHDAMYWYRQDPGQGLRLIYYSQIVNDFQKGDIAEGYSVSREKKESFPLTVTSAQKNPTAFYLCASSIGGTLAGGHYIQYFGAGTRLSVL.

The rearrangement uses TRBV30 and TRBJ2-5, with D perhaps matching TRBD1 (5 bases). Between the trimmed V and J ends, which lost 3 bases and 5 bases, there was a span of 13 bases. CDR1 is GTSNPN and CDR2 is SVGIG in the germline V gene (reference sequence). This CDR3 has 13 residues. The CDR3 DNA is TGTGCCTGGAGACAGACAGTTTCCGAGACCCAGTACTTC. The encoded protein is CAWRQTVSETQYF.

Here the CDR3 reads CASSSLGTGGTDTQYF. CDR3 in DNA: TGCGCCAGCAGCTCTCTAGGGACAGGGGGCACAGATACGCAGTATTTT. The chain uses TRBV5-1 and TRBJ2-3; 10 nucleotides align to TRBD1. CDR3 length: 16 residues. Germline trimming cut 3 bases from V and 1 base from J; bases unmatched to any gene: 5. Germline V gene sequence: CDR1 SGHRS, CDR2 YFSETQ.

The J gene is TRBJ1-6, the V gene TRBV4-2, with D maybe TRBD1 (6 bases). The V end lost 3 bases, the J end lost 8 bases, and 11 bases lay between the germline ends. This CDR3 region has 14 residues. Germline CDR1 reads LGHNA; CDR2 reads YNFKEQ. The CDR3 sequence is CASSQGARDSPLHF. For the CDR3, the DNA is TGTGCCAGCAGCCAGGGGGCGAGGGATTCACCCCTCCACTTT.

This chain joins TRBV14 and TRBJ1-4; possibly TRBD1 for D (5 bases). V was cut by 4 bases and J by 3 bases, with 12 bases left in between. The CDR3 contains 15 residues. Germline-derived CDR1 and CDR2 are SGHDN and FVKESK. The CDR3 nucleotides read TGTGCCAGCAGCCTCGTCTGGGGGGCTAATGAAAAACTGTTTTTT. Its protein is CASSLVWGANEKLFF.